One sample yielded the 25 T cell receptor beta chains listed below, sequenced in a study of shared clonotypes between healthy human individuals. Some clones are missing from TCRdb's copy, which holds only in-frame ones; the method was immunoSEQ multiplex PCR. The sample includes fewer than 1.6 million clones, about 98.5% of them seen just once. The sample consisted of naive CD4+ T cells sorted from blood. Subset: CD45RA+ positively selected. These receptors were obtained from a man younger than 45 in good health.

Regarding this clone: The identical CDR3 is also encoded by other nucleotide sequences in the sample. The rearrangement uses TRBV5-1 and TRBJ2-5; D unclear. Germline CDR1 reads SGHRS; CDR2 reads YFSETQ. This CDR3 contains 13 residues. Trimming removed 0 bases at V and 2 bases at J, with 5 bases between. The CDR3 protein is CASSLVLQETQYF. DNA of the CDR3: TGCGCCAGCAGCTTGGTACTTCAAGAGACCCAGTACTTC.

The chain has TRBV7-9 and TRBJ2-7, with D possibly TRBD2 on 5 matching bases. This CDR3 contains 12 residues. Germline-derived CDR1 and CDR2 are SEHNR and FQNEAQ (reference sequence). Between the trimmed V and J ends, which lost 6 bases and 4 bases, there was a span of 10 bases. CDR3 nucleotides: TGTGCCAGCAGTTACACGGGATACGAGCAGTACTTC. It yields the protein CASSYTGYEQYF.

This clone was seen only once. The CDR3 loop reads CASESHRAGELFF. CDR3 nucleotide sequence: TGTGCCAGCGAGAGTCACCGGGCCGGGGAGCTGTTTTTT. The chain combines TRBV6-6 with TRBJ2-2; no clear D gene. There are 13 residues in the CDR3. Trimming pared 8 bases from V and 6 bases from J, leaving 13 bases between. The germline V gene has CDR1 MNHNY and CDR2 SVGAGI (reference sequence).

The chain links TRBV5-1 to TRBJ2-7; the match to TRBD2 covers 7 bases. The CDR3 consists of 13 residues. V was clipped by 6 bases and J by 2 bases; unmatched bases: 5. Germline CDR1 reads SGHRS; CDR2 reads YFSETQ. As DNA, the CDR3 is TGCGCCAGCAATCCAGCGGGAACCTACGAGCAGTACTTC. Encoded protein: CASNPAGTYEQYF.

The gene calls are TRBV7-6 and TRBJ2-7, with a possible D match to TRBD1 (6 bases). The V gene lost 1 base and the J gene lost 4 bases, with 14 bases spanning the gap. The CDR3 runs to 15 residues. CDR1 is SGHVS and CDR2 is FNYEAQ in the germline V gene. The chain's CDR3 is CASSLGSGAGYEQYF. The CDR3 bases are TGTGCCAGCAGCTTAGGGTCAGGGGCCGGGTACGAGCAGTACTTC.

V and J are TRBV18 and TRBJ1-3; D is ambiguous. Trimming pared 1 base from V and 0 bases from J, leaving 16 bases between. CDR1 and CDR2 (germline): KGHSH, LQKENI. The CDR3 consists of 18 residues. Written as DNA, the CDR3 is TGTGCCAGCTCACCACTCGTCGCACAAGGCCCCTCTGGAAACACCATATATTTT. It encodes CASSPLVAQGPSGNTIYF. Using reference TRBV18 and TRBJ1-3 for the parts outside the CDR3, the full variable domain is NAGVMQNPRHLVRRRGQEARLRCSPMKGHSHVYWYRQLPEEGLKFMVYLQKENIIDESGMPKERFSAEFPKEGPSILRIQQVVRGDSAAYFCASSPLVAQGPSGNTIYFGEGSWLTVV.

The chain uses TRBV5-8 and TRBJ2-5; 7 nucleotides match TRBD1. The J segment lost 2 bases and the V segment lost 2 bases, leaving 12 bases of the junction unmatched. The CDR3 length is 17 residues. Germline CDR1 is SGHTS and CDR2 is YDEGEE. CDR3 loop: CASSFRIGTAPQETQYF. CDR3 DNA sequence: TGTGCCAGCAGCTTCAGAATCGGGACAGCCCCTCAAGAGACCCAGTACTTC.

This sequence joins TRBV5-1 and TRBJ1-1; D gene unclear. The CDR3 runs 16 residues. From germline, CDR1 is SGHRS and CDR2 YFSETQ. Trimming took off 0 bases at V and 6 bases at J, with 18 bases between the two ends. Written as DNA, the CDR3 is TGCGCCAGCAGCTTGGAGCGCGGACCGGACTTGTCTGAAGCTTTCTTT. Translated: CASSLERGPDLSEAFF.

V usage is TRBV18 and J usage is TRBJ1-1; no reliable D call. CDR1 is KGHSH, CDR2 LQKENI, per germline. This CDR3 is built from 13 residues. V was clipped by 5 bases and J by 4 bases, with 11 bases between them. CDR3 in amino acids: CASSIRESTEAFF. In DNA form, the CDR3 reads TGTGCCAGCTCAATCAGAGAGAGCACTGAAGCTTTCTTT.

This chain connects TRBV18 to TRBJ2-7; D perhaps matches TRBD1 (6 bases). The ends were cut back, 3 bases at V and 1 base at J, with 13 bases in the middle. CDR3 length equals 15 residues. Germline CDR1 reads KGHSH; CDR2 reads LQKENI. Written as DNA, the CDR3 is TGTGCCAGCTCACCGAGGGGGACCGGTTCCTACGAGCAGTACTTC. This codes for CASSPRGTGSYEQYF.

V usage is TRBV28 and J usage is TRBJ1-2; TRBD1 aligns across 8 bases. The V gene's germline CDR1 is MDHEN and CDR2 SYDVKM. The CDR3 is 13 residues long. The CDR3 sequence: CAHGDRGYSYYTF. CDR3 nucleotide sequence: TGTGCGCACGGAGACAGGGGTTACAGCTACTACACCTTC.

CDR3 region: CAISEAGPSSYEQYF. CDR3 nucleotide sequence: TGTGCCATCAGTGAAGCGGGACCGAGCTCCTACGAGCAGTACTTC. The chain employs TRBV10-3 and TRBJ2-7, with 7 bases matching TRBD2. Germline assignment: CDR1 ENHRY and CDR2 SYGVKD. This CDR3 is 15 amino acids long. The junction had 5 bases not matched to a gene; V was cut back by 3 bases and J by 0 bases.

About this clone itself: The sample holds other DNA sequences that translate to the same CDR3. The chain carries TRBV2 and TRBJ2-7; no reliable D call. V lost 3 bases to trimming and J lost 4 bases, with 10 bases between them. The CDR3 is 13 residues long. Germline CDR1 and CDR2: SNHLY and FYNNEI. The CDR3 nucleotides are TGTGCCAGCAGTGAGGCCGGAGCGTACGAGCAGTACTTC. Residues: CASSEAGAYEQYF.

The rearrangement links TRBV19 to TRBJ1-5, with D possibly being TRBD1 (6 bases). Trimming cost V 7 bases and J 4 bases, with 11 bases left between them. This CDR3 contains 13 residues. CDR1 is LNHDA, CDR2 SQIVND, per germline (reference sequence). The DNA of the CDR3 is TGTGCCAGTAATTTCAGGGGAAATCAGCCCCAGCATTTT. This sequence encodes CASNFRGNQPQHF.

The chain combines TRBV18 with TRBJ2-3; D is possibly TRBD1 (5 bases). This CDR3 has 14 amino acids. Germline V gene sequence: CDR1 KGHSH, CDR2 LQKENI. V was cut by 4 bases and J by 3 bases, with 11 bases left in between. The CDR3 bases are TGTGCCAGCTCACAAAAATCAGGGACAGATACGCAGTATTTT. It encodes CASSQKSGTDTQYF.

The genes are TRBV15 and TRBJ2-7; 7 nucleotides align to TRBD1. The V and J ends lost 3 bases and 5 bases, in that order; junction bases with no gene match: 13. The CDR3 has 16 residues. CDR1 and CDR2 (germline): LNHNV, YYDKDF (reference sequence). The CDR3 nucleotides are TGTGCCACCAGCAGCCTGACAGGGTTTCGTTTGGACGAGCAGTACTTC. This encodes CATSSLTGFRLDEQYF.

The V gene is TRBV6-6, the J gene TRBJ2-1; D might be TRBD1 or TRBD2, each matching 5 bases. Trimming cost V 6 bases and J 7 bases, with 16 bases left between them. Germline assignment: CDR1 MNHNY and CDR2 SVGAGI (reference sequence). This CDR3 is built from 14 residues. The CDR3 DNA reads TGTGCCAGCAGGGAGGACATGAGGGGTAATGAGCAGTTCTTC. This codes for CASREDMRGNEQFF.

In regard to this clone: This specimen includes other DNA sequences encoding the same CDR3. The genes are TRBV5-1 and TRBJ1-1; D call uncertain. This CDR3 is 14 amino acids long. Looked up from germline, CDR1 is SGHRS and CDR2 is YFSETQ. The V end lost 1 base, the J end lost 2 bases, and 9 bases lay between the germline ends. The CDR3 region has the DNA TGCGCCAGCAGCTTGCTGGGGTCAAACACTGAAGCTTTCTTT. Translation gives CASSLLGSNTEAFF.

For this clone: This sample includes further DNA sequences coding for the same CDR3. V and J are TRBV7-8 and TRBJ2-7; unclear D gene. With 5 bases removed from V and 0 bases from J, the gap between germline ends came to 14 bases. Germline V gene data show CDR1 as SGHVS and CDR2 as FQNEAQ. The CDR3 length is 15 residues. The CDR3 reads CASSPLSVSSYEQYF. CDR3 coding DNA: TGTGCCAGCAGCCCCCTATCAGTGTCCTCCTACGAGCAGTACTTC.

The rearrangement joins TRBV18 to TRBJ2-3; D ambiguous. This CDR3 contains 13 residues. The V gene lost 5 bases and the J gene lost 5 bases, with 11 bases spanning the gap. The germline gives CDR1 KGHSH, CDR2 LQKENI. CDR3 amino acids: CASSSLSIDTQYF. CDR3 in DNA: TGTGCCAGCTCATCCCTTTCTATAGATACGCAGTATTTT.

V and J are TRBV20-1 and TRBJ2-3; D is unresolved. The CDR3 runs 11 residues. The germline gives CDR1 DFQATT, CDR2 SNEGSKA (reference sequence). For the CDR3, the DNA is TGCAGCGTAATGTCAGGAGATACGCAGTATTTT. It is translated as CSVMSGDTQYF.

The chain has TRBV5-4 and TRBJ1-2; no firm D call. Germline assignment: CDR1 SGHNT and CDR2 YYREEE (reference sequence). The CDR3 has 14 residues. V was trimmed by 0 bases and J by 1 base, leaving 7 bases between them. This CDR3 reads CASSLGRVNYGYTF. For the CDR3, the DNA is TGTGCCAGCAGCTTGGGGCGGGTTAACTATGGCTACACCTTC.

Note on this clone: The sample contains more than one DNA sequence encoding this CDR3. This chain uses TRBV7-3 with TRBJ2-3; D is perhaps TRBD2 (5 bases). The CDR3 has 13 residues. Germline V gives CDR1 SGHTA, CDR2 FQGTGA. Trimming took 2 bases from V and 4 from J, leaving 7 bases between them. CDR3 bases: TGTGCCAGCAGCTTAGAGAGGGCAGATACGCAGTATTTT. This translates into CASSLERADTQYF.

Regarding this clone: The junction does not match germline at one end; this may be a read error. This chain connects TRBV30 to TRBJ2-7; no clear D. The CDR3 has 14 residues. Germline lookup yields CDR1 GTSNPN and CDR2 SVGIG (reference sequence). The CDR3 DNA reads as TGTGCCTGCAGTGGAGACAACCTCTCCTACGAGCAGTACTTC. Translating it yields CACSGDNLSYEQYF. Full variable domain (remainder filled in from reference TRBV30 and TRBJ2-7): SQTIHQWPATLVQPVGSPLSLECTVEGTSNPNLYWYRQAAGRGLQLLFYSVGIGQISSEVPQNLSASRPQDRQFILSSKKLLLSDSGFYLCACSGDNLSYEQYFGPGTRLTVT.

The CDR3 loop is CASSLRPAYEQYF. The CDR3 DNA reads TGTGCCAGCAGTTTACGACCCGCCTACGAGCAGTACTTC. The chain links TRBV27 to TRBJ2-7, with D unclear. Germline V CDR1 and CDR2: MNHEY, SMNVEV (reference sequence). This CDR3 has 13 residues. V was shortened by 2 bases and J by 2 bases, with 7 bases between the two germline ends.